The 22 T cell receptor beta chains reported below all come from one sample, sequenced in a study of cytomegalovirus exposure and HLA in healthy donors. 13 Jbeta primers and 60 Vbeta primers were used for the PCR. The assay was immunoSEQ multiplex PCR, and TCRdb's table has in-frame clones only and misses some. This listing includes about 140,000 clones. What was sequenced was PBMCs. These receptors came from a male donor in good health and CMV-seronegative.

The V and J genes are TRBV4-1 and TRBJ2-3; TRBD2 matches at 10 bases. The CDR3 is 17 residues long. The V gene's germline CDR1 is MGHRA and CDR2 YSYEKL. The J segment lost 12 bases and the V segment lost 0 bases, leaving 15 bases of the junction unmatched. The CDR3 DNA follows: TGCGCCAGCAGCCAAGACCAAGCGGGAGGGCTTCTTCGGCCTCAGTATTTT. It translates to CASSQDQAGGLLRPQYF.

The chain links TRBV6-5 to TRBJ2-7, with TRBD1 as a possible D gene (5 bases). Between the trimmed V and J ends, which lost 6 bases and 2 bases, there was a span of 11 bases. CDR3 length: 13 residues. Per germline, CDR1 MNHEY and CDR2 SVGAGI. In DNA, the CDR3 is TGTGCCAGCAGCGCGACAGTAGCCTACGAGCAGTACTTC. Translation gives CASSATVAYEQYF.

In the case of this clone: The junction departs from germline at one end; a sequencing error may be responsible. This chain links TRBV6-5 with TRBJ2-2; TRBD2 is a possible D gene (6 bases). Germline CDR1 and CDR2: MNHEY and SVGAGI. The CDR3 spans 15 residues. The CDR3 DNA sequence: TGTGCCAGCAGTTCGCTATCCGGGTCCCACGGGGGGCTGTTTTTT. Translating gives CASSSLSGSHGGLFF.

The rearrangement joins TRBV7-3 to TRBJ1-6; D remains ambiguous. V was cut by 4 bases and J by 9 bases, with 10 bases left in between. This CDR3 contains 13 residues. Germline CDR1 SGHTA, CDR2 FQGTGA. The CDR3 reads CASSSRTGSPLHF. Written as DNA, the CDR3 is TGTGCCAGCAGCTCCCGGACTGGTTCACCCCTCCACTTT.

The rearrangement links TRBV30 to TRBJ1-1, with TRBD1 matching 7 bases. This CDR3 is 13 amino acids long. Germline V lookup: CDR1 GTSNPN, CDR2 SVGIG (reference sequence). The V and J ends lost 0 bases and 7 bases, in that order; junction bases with no gene match: 5. In DNA form, the CDR3 reads TGTGCCTGGAGTGTTAGACAGGGAAGTGAAGCTTTCTTT. Its protein is CAWSVRQGSEAFF.

CDR3 region: CASSEQGQWQPQHF. The CDR3 coding sequence is TGTGCCAGCAGTGAACAGGGTCAATGGCAGCCCCAGCATTTT. The chain carries TRBV2 and TRBJ1-5; possible D gene TRBD1, 5 bases. The CDR3 has 14 amino acids. With 2 bases removed from V and 7 bases from J, the gap between germline ends came to 12 bases. Per the germline V gene, CDR1 is SNHLY and CDR2 is FYNNEI.

The CDR3 loop is CASSEQGQTEAFF. CDR3 DNA sequence: TGTGCCAGCTCAGAGCAGGGTCAAACTGAAGCTTTCTTT. The rearrangement uses TRBV18 and TRBJ1-1, with a tentative D call TRBD1 (5 bases). The V gene's germline CDR1 is KGHSH and CDR2 LQKENI. Trimming shortened V by 5 bases and J by 5 bases, and 12 bases separated the two germline ends. This CDR3 region has 13 residues.

The V and J genes are TRBV6-6 and TRBJ2-1, with D perhaps TRBD2 (5 bases). Germline assignment: CDR1 MNHNY and CDR2 SVGAGI (reference sequence). The length of the CDR3 is 15 residues. Between the trimmed V and J ends, which lost 2 bases and 10 bases, there was a span of 18 bases. This CDR3 reads CASSYASGSPGEQFF. In DNA, the CDR3 is TGTGCCAGCAGTTACGCGTCGGGCTCCCCGGGGGAGCAGTTCTTC.

The chain links TRBV5-1 to TRBJ2-1; 9 bases are shared with TRBD2. V gave up 5 bases and J gave up 4 bases; unmatched junction bases: 10. CDR1 SGHRS and CDR2 YFSETQ come from the germline V gene. The CDR3 extends over 16 amino acids. The CDR3 DNA reads TGCGCCAGCAGTTCTCCGGGACTAGCAGCATACAATGAGCAGTTCTTC. Amino acids: CASSSPGLAAYNEQFF.

The chain employs TRBV28 and TRBJ2-7; TRBD2 matches 14 bases. From germline, CDR1 is MDHEN and CDR2 SYDVKM. V shed 7 bases, J shed 3 bases, and the junction held 14 bases outside the gene matches. The CDR3 has 18 amino acids. In DNA, the CDR3 is TGTGCCAGCAACCCGGGACTAGCGGGGGCCCGAAACCTCTACGAGCAGTACTTC. It encodes CASNPGLAGARNLYEQYF.

The chain couples TRBV6-5 to TRBJ1-4; 9 positions agree with TRBD1. The junction had 5 bases not matched to a gene; V was cut back by 6 bases and J by 6 bases. CDR3 size: 14 residues. CDR1 MNHEY and CDR2 SVGAGI come from the germline V gene. CDR3: CASSLTGGDEKLFF. CDR3 nucleotides: TGTGCCAGCAGCCTCACAGGGGGCGATGAAAAACTGTTTTTT.

The gene calls are TRBV6-4 and TRBJ2-7; 10 bases agree with TRBD2. CDR1 is MRHNA, CDR2 SNTAGT, per germline. The CDR3 contains 15 residues. V lost 7 bases to trimming and J lost 4 bases; unmatched junction nucleotides: 10. The CDR3 DNA sequence: TGTGCCAGCACAGTTAGCGGGAGGCTTCATTACGAGCAGTACTTC. It translates to CASTVSGRLHYEQYF.

V and J are TRBV5-1 and TRBJ2-7, with TRBD1 identical over 10 bases. From germline, CDR1 is SGHRS and CDR2 YFSETQ. CDR3 size: 17 residues. With V trimmed by 4 bases and J by 2 bases, 12 bases remained unmatched. As DNA, the CDR3 is TGCGCCAGCAGCCCCCGAAAGGGACAGGGGATTACCTACGAGCAGTACTTC. Its translation is CASSPRKGQGITYEQYF.

The chain is built from TRBV28 and TRBJ2-5; 7 bases are shared with TRBD2. Germline V gives CDR1 MDHEN, CDR2 SYDVKM. The CDR3 is made up of 12 amino acids. V was pared by 10 bases and J by 2 bases, with 4 bases of the junction left unmatched. The DNA for the CDR3 is TGTGCCATAGGGCGGGGGCAAGAGACCCAGTACTTC. Translating it yields CAIGRGQETQYF.

The rearrangement links TRBV30 to TRBJ1-2, with D hard to call. The CDR3 spans 12 residues. Germline V gene data show CDR1 as GTSNPN and CDR2 as SVGIG (reference sequence). Trimming took off 2 bases at V and 2 bases at J, with 6 bases between the two ends. In DNA, the CDR3 is TGTGCCTGGAGTTCACAAAACTATGGCTACACCTTC. This translates into CAWSSQNYGYTF.

This chain links TRBV5-6 with TRBJ2-1; 12 positions agree with TRBD2. The junction had 9 bases not matched to a gene; V was cut back by 4 bases and J by 10 bases. CDR3 length: 15 residues. The germline gives CDR1 SGHDT, CDR2 YYEEEE. The CDR3 nucleotides are TGTGCCAGCAGCACCGGGACTAGCGGGCCACGGGAGCAGTTCTTC. It translates to CASSTGTSGPREQFF.

The chain's CDR3 is CASSFFSSGQGAYEAFF. The CDR3 DNA sequence: TGCGCCAGCAGCTTCTTCTCCTCGGGACAGGGGGCTTATGAAGCTTTCTTT. The chain couples TRBV5-1 to TRBJ1-1, with 12 bases matching TRBD1. Germline assignment: CDR1 SGHRS and CDR2 YFSETQ. CDR3 length: 17 residues. V gave up 2 bases and J gave up 7 bases; unmatched junction bases: 12.

The chain joins TRBV30 to TRBJ2-7; 7 bases are a match to TRBD1. The CDR3 contains 16 residues. The germline V gene has CDR1 GTSNPN and CDR2 SVGIG (reference sequence). The V and J ends lost 2 bases and 3 bases, in that order; junction bases with no gene match: 13. The CDR3 nucleotides are TGTGCCTGGAGTCCCAAACCGGGACAGACCTACTACGAGCAGTACTTC. Translation: CAWSPKPGQTYYEQYF.

V and J are TRBV27 and TRBJ2-7; TRBD2 agrees at 7 bases. Losses at the gene ends were 3 bases for V and 3 bases for J; bases not matched to a gene: 2. The CDR3 consists of 13 residues. Germline V gene sequence: CDR1 MNHEY, CDR2 SMNVEV (reference sequence). The CDR3 loop is CASSLGRDYEQYF. CDR3 DNA: TGTGCCAGCAGTTTGGGGAGGGACTACGAGCAGTACTTC.

The rearrangement links TRBV10-3 to TRBJ1-5; TRBD1 is a possible D gene (6 bases). The CDR3 is made up of 14 amino acids. Trimming removed 6 bases at V and 0 bases at J, with 9 bases between. In germline, CDR1 is ENHRY, CDR2 SYGVKD. The CDR3 spells CAISMDSSNQPQHF. The CDR3 DNA follows: TGTGCCATCAGCATGGACAGTAGCAATCAGCCCCAGCATTTT.

J is TRBJ2-5 and V is TRBV30; 7 bases align to TRBD2. V gave up 3 bases and J gave up 10 bases; unmatched junction bases: 8. CDR1 is GTSNPN and CDR2 is SVGIG in the germline V gene (reference sequence). The CDR3 extends over 12 amino acids. CDR3 nucleotides: TGTGCCTGGAGCCCCTGGGGGGGGATCCAGTACTTC. Residues: CAWSPWGGIQYF.

Details on this clone: Other DNA sequences in the same sample also yield this CDR3. Here the CDR3 DNA reads TGTGCCTGGAGTGTAGGGCAGGGTGGTCAGCCCCAGCATTTT. This gives the protein CAWSVGQGGQPQHF. The chain has TRBV30 and TRBJ1-5, with a possible D match to TRBD1 (5 bases). V dropped 0 bases and J dropped 6 bases, with 12 bases sitting between them. Germline-derived CDR1 and CDR2 are GTSNPN and SVGIG (reference sequence). The CDR3 covers 14 residues. The full variable domain, with the rest looked up from reference TRBV30 and TRBJ1-5, is SQTIHQWPATLVQPVGSPLSLECTVEGTSNPNLYWYRQAAGRGLQLLFYSVGIGQISSEVPQNLSASRPQDRQFILSSKKLLLSDSGFYLCAWSVGQGGQPQHFGDGTRLSIL.